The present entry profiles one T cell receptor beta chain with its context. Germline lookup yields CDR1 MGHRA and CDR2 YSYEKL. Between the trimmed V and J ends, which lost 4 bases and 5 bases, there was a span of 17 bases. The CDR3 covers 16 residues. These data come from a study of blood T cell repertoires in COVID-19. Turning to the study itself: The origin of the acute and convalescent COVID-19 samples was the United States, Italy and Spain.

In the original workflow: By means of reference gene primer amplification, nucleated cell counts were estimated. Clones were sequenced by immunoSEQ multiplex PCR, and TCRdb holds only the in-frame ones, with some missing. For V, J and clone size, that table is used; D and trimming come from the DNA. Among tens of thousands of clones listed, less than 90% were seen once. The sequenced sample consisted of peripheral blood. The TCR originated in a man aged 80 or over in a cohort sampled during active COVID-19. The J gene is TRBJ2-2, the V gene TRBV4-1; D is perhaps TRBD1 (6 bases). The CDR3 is CASSRETQGRTGELFF. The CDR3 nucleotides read TGCGCCAGCAGCCGAGAGACACAGGGTAGGACCGGGGAGCTGTTTTTT.